What follows are 23 T cell receptor beta chains derived from one specimen sequenced in a study of cytomegalovirus exposure and HLA in healthy donors. 60 Vbeta and 13 Jbeta primers were used in PCR. The method was immunoSEQ multiplex PCR; TCRdb's version includes in-frame clones alone and lacks a portion of them. Found here are about 130,000 clones, about 71% of them singletons; the top ten hold approximately 2.6%. Sequencing used PBMCs. The origin of the receptors is a woman in her fifties or sixties in good health and CMV-seropositive.

This chain connects TRBV7-2 to TRBJ2-7; weak D call: TRBD1 (6 bases). Trimming stripped 0 bases from V and 9 bases from J, with 9 bases between. CDR1 and CDR2 (germline): SGHTA, FQGNSA. The CDR3 extends over 12 amino acids. CDR3 in amino acids: CASSLAGHSQYF. In DNA form, the CDR3 reads TGTGCCAGCAGCTTAGCGGGACACTCGCAGTACTTC.

J is TRBJ2-5 and V is TRBV14; D uncertain. This CDR3 comprises 13 residues. The V end was cut by 6 bases, the J end by 5 bases, with 13 bases between. CDR1 SGHDN and CDR2 FVKESK come from the germline V gene. CDR3 bases: TGTGCCAGCAGGCGGAAGTCGTCCGAGACCCAGTACTTC. Encoded protein: CASRRKSSETQYF.

Details on this clone: A read error may account for a junction end that differs from germline. The genes are TRBV19 and TRBJ1-5, with D perhaps TRBD1 (5 bases). This CDR3 has 16 amino acids. CDR1 is LNHDA and CDR2 is SQIVND in the germline V gene (reference sequence). The CDR3 DNA sequence: TGTGCCAGTAGTATTAATTCCGGGGGGAACAATCAGTCCCAGCATTTT. Its translation is CASSINSGGNNQSQHF.

V is TRBV6-6 and J is TRBJ2-7; TRBD1 is a possible D gene (6 bases). V lost 7 bases and J 2 bases, leaving 12 bases between the germline ends. Germline CDR1 is MNHNY and CDR2 is SVGAGI (reference sequence). This CDR3 spans 13 amino acids. The CDR3 DNA reads TGTGCCAGCATTTCGGACAGCGCCTACGAGCAGTACTTC. Amino acid sequence: CASISDSAYEQYF.

The chain links TRBV4-1 to TRBJ2-5; the match to TRBD1 covers 7 bases. Germline CDR1 and CDR2: MGHRA and YSYEKL. Losses at the gene ends were 6 bases for V and 1 base for J; bases not matched to a gene: 8. The CDR3 loop spans 15 amino acids. For the CDR3, the DNA is TGCGCCAGCAGGGGACAGCTCATTTTCCAAGAGACCCAGTACTTC. Its protein product is CASRGQLIFQETQYF.

V gene TRBV11-2 combines with J gene TRBJ1-1; TRBD1 aligns across 7 bases. The germline V gene encodes CDR1 SGHAT and CDR2 FQNNGV. The CDR3 consists of 14 residues. J lost 6 bases, V lost 1 base, and 5 bases had no gene match. This CDR3 reads CASSLGPQGAEAFF. DNA of the CDR3: TGTGCCAGCAGCTTAGGGCCGCAGGGGGCTGAAGCTTTCTTT.

This rearrangement joins TRBV4-1 to TRBJ1-1; 8 nucleotides align to TRBD1. CDR3 length equals 15 residues. With V trimmed by 4 bases and J by 1 base, 5 bases remained unmatched. Looked up from germline, CDR1 is MGHRA and CDR2 is YSYEKL. The CDR3 region has the DNA TGCGCCAGCAGCCCCCCGGACAGGGCGAACACTGAAGCTTTCTTT. It yields the protein CASSPPDRANTEAFF.

The chain is built from TRBV19 and TRBJ1-5, with D unclear. The ends were cut back, 3 bases at V and 2 bases at J, with 11 bases in the middle. Looked up from germline, CDR1 is LNHDA and CDR2 is SQIVND (reference sequence). CDR3 size: 15 residues. The CDR3 nucleotides read TGTGCCAGTAGTATCTCCACCCAGGGCAATCAGCCCCAGCATTTT. It yields the protein CASSISTQGNQPQHF.

This chain connects TRBV18 to TRBJ1-6, with a tentative D call TRBD1 (6 bases). Germline CDR1 and CDR2: KGHSH and LQKENI. Trimming left V 0 bases short and J 10 bases short, with 10 bases between. The CDR3 length is 14 residues. CDR3 nucleotide sequence: TGTGCCAGCTCACCACCTCCAGGGGAGTCACCCCTCCACTTT. Encoded protein: CASSPPPGESPLHF. Using reference TRBV18 and TRBJ1-6 for the parts outside the CDR3, the full variable domain is NAGVMQNPRHLVRRRGQEARLRCSPMKGHSHVYWYRQLPEEGLKFMVYLQKENIIDESGMPKERFSAEFPKEGPSILRIQQVVRGDSAAYFCASSPPPGESPLHFGNGTRLTVT.

Of note for this clone: At one boundary the junction diverges from the germline segment, which might be a read error. The chain employs TRBV27 and TRBJ1-2; D not certain. Per the germline V gene, CDR1 is MNHEY and CDR2 is SMNVEV (reference sequence). This CDR3 region has 14 residues. The DNA for the CDR3 is TGTGCCAGCAGTGCACAAGGTCGTAACTATGGCTACACTTTC. The encoded protein is CASSAQGRNYGYTF.

The chain links TRBV20-1 to TRBJ2-7; D is unclear. Trimming stripped 5 bases from V and 0 bases from J, with 5 bases between. Germline CDR1 is DFQATT and CDR2 is SNEGSKA (reference sequence). This CDR3 has 11 residues. The CDR3 sequence is CSASISYEQYF. DNA for the CDR3: TGCAGTGCTTCCATCTCCTACGAGCAGTACTTC.

The V call is TRBV27, the J call TRBJ2-7; TRBD2 matches at 12 bases. V lost 8 bases and J lost 3; bases outside the gene matches: 8. CDR1 and CDR2 from the germline V gene are MNHEY and SMNVEV (reference sequence). The CDR3 is made up of 15 amino acids. The CDR3 here is CASSRGLAGSYEQYF. CDR3 DNA sequence: TGTGCCAGCTCGAGAGGACTAGCGGGGAGCTACGAGCAGTACTTC.

The rearrangement uses TRBV10-3 and TRBJ2-1, with D possibly matching TRBD1 (6 bases). Between the trimmed V and J ends, which lost 6 bases and 5 bases, there was a span of 14 bases. Germline CDR1 is ENHRY and CDR2 is SYGVKD. The CDR3 extends over 14 amino acids. This chain's CDR3 is CAIRNRDTDNEQFF. In nucleotides, the CDR3 is TGTGCCATCAGAAACCGGGACACCGACAATGAGCAGTTCTTC.

The V call is TRBV2, the J call TRBJ1-1; D ambiguous. The CDR3 is 13 amino acids. Trimming took off 3 bases at V and 11 bases at J, with 16 bases between the two ends. Germline-derived CDR1 and CDR2 are SNHLY and FYNNEI. CDR3 in amino acids: CASSEAEGTVAFF. The CDR3 bases are TGTGCCAGCAGTGAGGCGGAGGGCACGGTGGCTTTCTTT.

A few counts support this clone. The J gene is TRBJ1-2, the V gene TRBV14; 8 nucleotides align to TRBD1. Germline V CDR1 and CDR2: SGHDN, FVKESK. The CDR3 runs 15 residues. Trimming removed 5 bases from V and 2 bases from J; junction bases left unmatched: 7. The CDR3 nucleotides read TGTGCCAGCAGCGCTCGGACAGGGTGGAACTATGGCTACACCTTC. It encodes CASSARTGWNYGYTF. The full variable domain, completed using reference TRBV14 and TRBJ1-2, is EAGVTQFPSHSVIEKGQTVTLRCDPISGHDNLYWYRRVMGKEIKFLLHFVKESKQDESGMPNNRFLAERTGGTYSTLKVQPAELEDSGVYFCASSARTGWNYGYTFGSGTRLTVV.

J is TRBJ1-3 and V is TRBV11-3; TRBD1 is a possible D gene (5 bases). The ends were cut back, 5 bases at V and 4 bases at J, with 27 bases in the middle. CDR1 SGHNT and CDR2 YENEEA come from the germline V gene. The CDR3 length is 19 residues. The CDR3 protein is CASSHRLIQRPKGGNTIYF. The DNA of the CDR3 is TGTGCCAGCAGCCACCGATTGATACAAAGACCTAAGGGGGGAAACACCATATATTTT.

The V and J genes are TRBV20-1 and TRBJ1-1, with D uncertain. Trimming shortened V by 5 bases and J by 4 bases, and 8 bases separated the two germline ends. Germline V gene sequence: CDR1 DFQATT, CDR2 SNEGSKA (reference sequence). The CDR3 is made up of 11 amino acids. The CDR3 DNA follows: TGCAGTGCTGATGGCCGCACTGAAGCTTTCTTT. This codes for CSADGRTEAFF.

This clone has just a few counts. The rearrangement joins TRBV4-1 to TRBJ1-5, with a weak D call TRBD1 (6 bases). V gave up 0 bases and J gave up 4 bases, with 13 bases separating them. This CDR3 is 16 amino acids long. In germline, CDR1 is MGHRA, CDR2 YSYEKL. CDR3 coding DNA: TGCGCCAGCAGCCAAGATCAGGGGACAAAGAATCAGCCCCAGCATTTT. Translation: CASSQDQGTKNQPQHF.

The chain couples TRBV7-9 to TRBJ1-1; D perhaps matches TRBD1 (5 bases). This CDR3 has 12 amino acids. CDR1 SEHNR and CDR2 FQNEAQ come from the germline V gene (reference sequence). Trimming removed 8 bases from V and 5 bases from J, with 12 bases in between. CDR3 sequence: CASQWEGTEAFF. The CDR3 coding sequence is TGTGCCAGCCAGTGGGAGGGGACTGAAGCTTTCTTT.

This clone was counted only a few times. V gene TRBV9 combines with J gene TRBJ2-3; no firm D call. The V end lost 4 bases, the J end lost 3 bases, and 9 bases lay between the germline ends. This CDR3 spans 13 amino acids. Germline loops: CDR1 SGDLS, CDR2 YYNGEE. CDR3 in DNA: TGTGCCAGCAGCTCAGGCCATACAGATACGCAGTATTTT. It translates to CASSSGHTDTQYF.

The genes are TRBV5-1 and TRBJ2-3; the match to TRBD2 covers 10 bases. J gave up 2 bases and V 7 bases, and 7 bases lay outside the gene matches. CDR3 length equals 15 residues. CDR1 and CDR2 (germline): SGHRS, YFSETQ. This chain's CDR3 is CASGPSGGTTDTQYF. The CDR3 DNA reads as TGCGCCAGCGGCCCTAGCGGGGGTACCACAGATACGCAGTATTTT. Filled out from reference TRBV5-1 and TRBJ2-3, the complete variable domain reads KAGVTQTPRYLIKTRGQQVTLSCSPISGHRSVSWYQQTPGQGLQFLFEYFSETQRNKGNFPGRFSGRQFSNSRSEMNVSTLELGDSALYLCASGPSGGTTDTQYFGPGTRLTVL.

The chain employs TRBV7-2 and TRBJ1-4; 10 nucleotides agree with TRBD1. The CDR3 runs to 17 residues. V lost 1 base and J lost 8; bases outside the gene matches: 10. The germline CDR1 and CDR2 sequences are SGHTA and FQGNSA. Here the CDR3 reads CASSLGGPGQGTEKLFF. As DNA, the CDR3 is TGTGCCAGCAGCTTAGGAGGACCGGGACAGGGGACCGAAAAACTGTTTTTT.

This chain links TRBV11-2 with TRBJ1-1; 10 bases map to TRBD1. From germline, CDR1 is SGHAT and CDR2 FQNNGV. The CDR3 contains 15 residues. V was pared by 5 bases and J by 4 bases, with 7 bases of the junction left unmatched. The DNA for the CDR3 is TGTGCCAGCAGCCCCATGGACAGGGGGACCACTGAAGCTTTCTTT. Translating it yields CASSPMDRGTTEAFF.